This record covers a single TCR beta chain. Its target is not known. This sample stems from a study of radiotherapy plus CTLA-4 blockade in lung cancer. Study results and limitations: After radiotherapy and ipilimumab, tumor-derived clones expanded in peripheral blood.

Sequencing was performed with immunoSEQ multiplex PCR; in TCRdb, only in-frame clones are kept and a portion is missing. The sample has 45,000 to 55,000 clones, 65% to 80% seen once; the top ten hold 3.2%. CDR3 length equals 12 residues. The V and J ends lost 5 bases and 7 bases respectively, with 11 bases between them. Germline CDR1 and CDR2: PRHDT and FYEKMQ (reference sequence). This sequence joins TRBV13 and TRBJ1-2; TRBD1 is a possible D gene (6 bases). This TCR was recovered from a human donor with non-small cell lung cancer who had a partial response to radiotherapy plus ipilimumab. Sample: peripheral blood, taken from a patient treated with radiotherapy plus ipilimumab. The CDR3 coding sequence is TGTGCCAGCAGCCCCGAGGGGGTTGGCTACACCTTC. Translating it yields CASSPEGVGYTF.